The 15 T cell receptor beta chains below were found in one sample sequenced in a study of response to subunit inactivated influenza vaccine. TCRdb reanalysed the RT-PCR reads using MiXCR and keeps one entry per CDR3 protein. The sample includes under 850,000 distinct CDR3 sequences, about a fifth seen only once; the top ten take 11%. The specimen was PBMCs from blood, collected 5 days after vaccination. All receptors derive from a man aged 45-65 years who received an inactivated influenza vaccine.

The chain uses TRBV5-1 and TRBJ1-4; no firm D call. The CDR3 spans 14 residues. Between the trimmed V and J ends, which lost 4 bases and 8 bases, there was a span of 15 bases. Germline V gene data show CDR1 as SGHRS and CDR2 as YFSETQ. In DNA, the CDR3 is TGCGCCAGCAGCCTGAACCCCGCAAACGAAAAACTGTTTTTT. Amino acid sequence: CASSLNPANEKLFF.

The V call is TRBV7-9, the J call TRBJ2-7; 9 nucleotides agree with TRBD1. V was pared by 5 bases and J by 2 bases, with 7 bases of the junction left unmatched. Germline V gene lookup returns CDR1 SEHNR and CDR2 FQNEAQ (reference sequence). The CDR3 loop spans 15 amino acids. This chain's CDR3 is CASSIAGTGTYEQYF. The CDR3 region has the DNA TGTGCCAGCAGCATCGCCGGGACAGGGACCTACGAGCAGTACTTC.

The rearrangement links TRBV20-1 to TRBJ1-3; 12 bases line up with TRBD1. Germline trimming cut 5 bases from V and 11 bases from J; bases unmatched to any gene: 7. This CDR3 is built from 13 residues. Germline assignment: CDR1 DFQATT and CDR2 SNEGSKA (reference sequence). The CDR3 region is CSAGRDRGHPIYF. For the CDR3, the DNA is TGCAGTGCTGGCCGGGACAGGGGGCATCCCATATATTTT.

This clonotype showed up just a few times. The rearrangement links TRBV20-1 to TRBJ2-5, with D possibly TRBD1 on 5 matching bases. The CDR3 is made up of 15 amino acids. V lost 0 bases, J lost 1 base, and 12 bases lay in between. The germline gives CDR1 DFQATT, CDR2 SNEGSKA (reference sequence). CDR3 in DNA: TGCAGTGCTAGAGACCCGACAGTTCTCCAAGAGACCCAGTACTTC. This codes for CSARDPTVLQETQYF.

J is TRBJ2-2 and V is TRBV9, with 11 nucleotides matching TRBD2. Losses at the gene ends were 4 bases for V and 3 bases for J; bases not matched to a gene: 2. The CDR3 extends over 15 amino acids. CDR1 SGDLS and CDR2 YYNGEE come from the germline V gene. The CDR3 nucleotides read TGTGCCAGCAGCATGGGACTAGCGGACACCGGGGAGCTGTTTTTT. It is translated as CASSMGLADTGELFF.

The V call is TRBV7-2, the J call TRBJ1-5, with D uncertain. The CDR3 totals 14 residues. Between the trimmed V and J ends, which lost 0 bases and 7 bases, there was a span of 10 bases. Germline V gene sequence: CDR1 SGHTA, CDR2 FQGNSA. CDR3: CASSLAAGLQPQHF. The CDR3 DNA reads TGTGCCAGCAGCTTAGCGGCCGGGCTCCAGCCCCAGCATTTT.

The chain links TRBV3-1 to TRBJ1-6; D remains ambiguous. Germline V gives CDR1 LGHDT, CDR2 YNNKEL (reference sequence). Trimming shortened V by 1 base and J by 10 bases, and 17 bases separated the two germline ends. The CDR3 runs 16 residues. The CDR3 sequence is CASSQGGGTAGSPLHF. DNA of the CDR3: TGTGCCAGCAGCCAAGGTGGAGGTACCGCCGGGTCACCCCTCCACTTT.

Ten or more counts support this clonotype. This chain uses TRBV10-3 with TRBJ2-7, with a tentative D call TRBD2 (5 bases). Trimming removed 4 bases at V and 5 bases at J, with 12 bases between. The CDR3 runs to 13 residues. Germline CDR1 reads ENHRY; CDR2 reads SYGVKD. The CDR3 DNA is TGTGCCATCAGTGGCGCGGGTGGTGACGAGCAGTACTTC. It is translated as CAISGAGGDEQYF.

The gene calls are TRBV4-1 and TRBJ2-7; 7 nucleotides agree with TRBD1. CDR1 MGHRA and CDR2 YSYEKL come from the germline V gene. This CDR3 is built from 15 residues. V lost 4 bases to trimming and J lost 3 bases; unmatched junction nucleotides: 9. CDR3 protein: CASSPLKTGSYEQYF. The DNA for the CDR3 is TGCGCCAGCAGCCCTTTAAAGACAGGGAGCTACGAGCAGTACTTC.

J is TRBJ2-5 and V is TRBV10-3; 12 bases are shared with TRBD2. This CDR3 region has 15 residues. Trimming took 3 bases from V and 13 from J; bases not matched to a gene: 12. Germline CDR1 ENHRY, CDR2 SYGVKD. CDR3 bases: TGTGCCATCAGTGAATCGCTAGCGGGGGGGAAAGCCCCGTACTTC. Translation gives CAISESLAGGKAPYF.

The chain recombines TRBV6-2 or TRBV6-3 with TRBJ2-6; 14 nucleotides agree with TRBD2. This CDR3 region has 16 residues. After removal of 8 bases from V and 1 base from J, the junction contained 1 base not matched to a gene. CDR1 and CDR2 (germline): MNHEY, SVGEGT. The CDR3 region has the DNA TGTGCCAGCTGGACTAGCGGGAGGTCTGGGGCCAACGTCCTGACTTTC. Residues: CASWTSGRSGANVLTF.

The chain recombines TRBV7-9 with TRBJ1-4; TRBD1 is a possible D gene (5 bases). V lost 6 bases to trimming and J lost 8 bases, with 10 bases between them. This CDR3 spans 12 amino acids. CDR1 is SEHNR, CDR2 FQNEAQ, per germline (reference sequence). CDR3 amino acids: CASSRQLEKLFF. The CDR3 nucleotides read TGTGCCAGCAGTCGACAGTTAGAAAAACTGTTTTTT.

In regard to this clonotype: A much larger clone is a single base away; this may be a read error. Here the CDR3 DNA reads TGCAGTGCAGTAGCGGGCGATGAGCAGTTCTTC. Protein sequence: CSAVAGDEQFF. The J gene is TRBJ2-1, the V gene TRBV20-1; 7 bases match TRBD2. CDR1 is DFQATT and CDR2 is SNEGSKA in the germline V gene (reference sequence). V gave up 6 bases and J gave up 8 bases; unmatched junction bases: 4. The CDR3 extends over 11 amino acids.

J is TRBJ2-4 and V is TRBV5-1; a weak D match, TRBD2 (6 bases). CDR3 size: 20 residues. Germline values: CDR1 SGHRS, CDR2 YFSETQ. V was clipped by 9 bases and J by 0 bases, with 31 bases between them. CDR3 bases: TGCGCCATCTCAACTCGGGACGTAGGGGACTCCCCCCTAGCCAAAAACATTCAGTACTTC. Translating it yields CAISTRDVGDSPLAKNIQYF.

This clonotype appeared a few times. This chain links TRBV29-1 with TRBJ2-7, with D perhaps TRBD1 or TRBD2 (5 bases each). The germline V and J ends were trimmed by 4 bases and 3 bases, with 16 bases remaining between them. Germline values: CDR1 SQVTM, CDR2 ANQGSEA. CDR3 length: 14 amino acids. CDR3 amino acids: CSVVLGDLLYEQYF. CDR3 DNA sequence: TGCAGCGTTGTGCTTGGGGACCTCCTCTACGAGCAGTACTTC.